This T cell receptor (beta chain) comes out of a study of naive and memory T cell subsets. Findings and caveats of the study: No ground truth validated the naive and memory repertoire findings.

Both TRBC1 and TRBC2 were covered by a beta constant-region primer of two equimolar oligonucleotides. A single record per CDR3 protein comes from TCRdb applying MiXCR to the UMI-ligation and nested PCR reads. In the table there are some 150,000 distinct CDR3 sequences, about 18% of which are singletons. The CDR3 contains 17 residues. Trimming stripped 1 base from V and 2 bases from J, with 14 bases between. Germline V CDR1 and CDR2: SEHNR, FQNEAQ (reference sequence). Details on this clonotype: Its target is unknown.

The chain has TRBV7-9 and TRBJ2-2; D perhaps matches TRBD2 (6 bases). The TCR comes from a human donor in good health. Sequenced sample: naive CD4+ T cells from blood. Here the CDR3 DNA reads TGTGCCAGCAGCTTAGGTTCCGGGAGCGGTAACACCGGGGAGCTGTTTTTT. It is translated as CASSLGSGSGNTGELFF.